This T cell receptor (beta chain) comes out of a study of regulatory T cells in long-lasting Graves disease. Study-level points and caveats: More public clonotypes were shared by persistent patients (around 2,800) than by new patients (approximately 1,000).

V was clipped by 5 bases and J by 8 bases, with 13 bases between them. The CDR3 spans 12 residues. Germline V lookup: CDR1 SGHKS, CDR2 YYEKEE (reference sequence). Time point in this sample: newly diagnosed GD, antithyroid drugs for less than 3 months. The authors made the TCR library using RNA they extracted from PBMCs. The authors built TCR beta libraries using iRepertoire HTBI primers and Arm-PCR of CDR3 regions. TCRdb re-derived calls from the multiplex PCR reads in MiXCR, one entry per CDR3 protein. This sample carries around 330,000 distinct CDR3 sequences, 15% to 20% of them seen once, and the ten largest clones take more than 35%. A note on this clonotype: Its antigen is still unknown.

This receptor was taken from a female donor with Graves disease. Sequenced material: peripheral blood mononuclear cells (PBMCs), taken at new diagnosis, from a patient treated with antithyroid drugs. The chain employs TRBV5-5 and TRBJ1-2; D gene uncertain. In nucleotides, the CDR3 is TGTGCCAGCAGTTTCCAGGAGCAAGGCTACACCTTC. Its protein product is CASSFQEQGYTF. Full variable domain (rest looked up from reference TRBV5-5 and TRBJ1-2): DAGVTQSPTHLIKTRGQQVTLRCSPISGHKSVSWYQQVLGQGPQFIFQYYEKEERGRGNFPDRFSARQFPNYSSELNVNALLLGDSALYLCASSFQEQGYTFGSGTRLTVV.